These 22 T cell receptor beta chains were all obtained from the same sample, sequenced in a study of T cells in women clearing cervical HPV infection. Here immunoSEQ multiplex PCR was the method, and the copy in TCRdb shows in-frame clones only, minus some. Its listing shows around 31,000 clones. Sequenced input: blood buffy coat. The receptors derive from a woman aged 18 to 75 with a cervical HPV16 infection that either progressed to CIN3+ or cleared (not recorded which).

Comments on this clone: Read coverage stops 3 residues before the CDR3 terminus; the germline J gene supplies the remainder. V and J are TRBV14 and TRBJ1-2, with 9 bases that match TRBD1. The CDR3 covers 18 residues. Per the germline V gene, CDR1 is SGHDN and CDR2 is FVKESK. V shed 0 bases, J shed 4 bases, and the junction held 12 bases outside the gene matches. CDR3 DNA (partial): TGTGCCAGCAGCCAAGATTTCCCTGGTCCACAGGGGGCCTATGGC. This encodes CASSQDFPGPQGAYG. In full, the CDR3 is CASSQDFPGPQGAYGYTF.

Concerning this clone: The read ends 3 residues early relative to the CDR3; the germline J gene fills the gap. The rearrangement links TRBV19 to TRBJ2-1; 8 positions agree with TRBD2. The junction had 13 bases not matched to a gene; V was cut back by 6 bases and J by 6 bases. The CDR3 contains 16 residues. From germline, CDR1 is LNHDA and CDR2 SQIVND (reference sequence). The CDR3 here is CASSPTGTRRPNEQFF. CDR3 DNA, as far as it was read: TGTGCCAGTAGCCCTACCGGGACTAGACGACCCAATGAG.

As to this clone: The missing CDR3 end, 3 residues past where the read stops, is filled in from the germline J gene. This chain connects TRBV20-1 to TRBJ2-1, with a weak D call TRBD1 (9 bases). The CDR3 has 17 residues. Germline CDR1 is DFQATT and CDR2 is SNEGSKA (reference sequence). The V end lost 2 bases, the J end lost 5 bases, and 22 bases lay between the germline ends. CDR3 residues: CSARPGQGRGVNNEQFF. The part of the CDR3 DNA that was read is TGCAGTGCTAGACCTGGACAGGGGCGGGGGGTAAACAATGAG.

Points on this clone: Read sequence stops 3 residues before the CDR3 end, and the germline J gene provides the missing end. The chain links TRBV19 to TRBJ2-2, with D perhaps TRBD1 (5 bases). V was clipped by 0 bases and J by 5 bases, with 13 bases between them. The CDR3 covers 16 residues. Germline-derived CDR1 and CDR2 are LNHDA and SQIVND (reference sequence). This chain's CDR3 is CASSIDLRGATGELFF. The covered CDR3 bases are TGTGCCAGTAGTATAGATCTAAGGGGCGCGACCGGGGAG. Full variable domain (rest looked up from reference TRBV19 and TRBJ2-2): DGGITQSPKYLFRKEGQNVTLSCEQNLNHDAMYWYRQDPGQGLRLIYYSQIVNDFQKGDIAEGYSVSREKKESFPLTVTSAQKNPTAFYLCASSIDLRGATGELFFGEGSRLTVL.

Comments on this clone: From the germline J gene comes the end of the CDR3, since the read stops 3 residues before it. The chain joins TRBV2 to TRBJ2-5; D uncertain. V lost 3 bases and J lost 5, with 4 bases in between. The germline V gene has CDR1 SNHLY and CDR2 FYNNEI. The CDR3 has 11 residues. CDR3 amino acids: CASSDFETQYF. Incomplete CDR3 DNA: TGTGCCAGCAGTGACTTTGAGACC.

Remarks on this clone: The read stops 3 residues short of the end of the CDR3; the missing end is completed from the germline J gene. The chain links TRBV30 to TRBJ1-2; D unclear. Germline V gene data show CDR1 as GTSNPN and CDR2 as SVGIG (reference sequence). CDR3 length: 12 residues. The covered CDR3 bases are TGTGCCTGGAGTGACGCGGAAGAACAC. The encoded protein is CAWSDAEEH. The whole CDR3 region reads CAWSDAEEHYTF.

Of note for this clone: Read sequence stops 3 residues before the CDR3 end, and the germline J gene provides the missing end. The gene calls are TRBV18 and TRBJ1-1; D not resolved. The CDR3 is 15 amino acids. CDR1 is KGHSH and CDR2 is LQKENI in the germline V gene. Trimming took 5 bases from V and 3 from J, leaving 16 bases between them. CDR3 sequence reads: CASSCGGQMHTEAFF. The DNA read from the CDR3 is TGTGCCAGCTCATGCGGCGGGCAGATGCACACTGAA.

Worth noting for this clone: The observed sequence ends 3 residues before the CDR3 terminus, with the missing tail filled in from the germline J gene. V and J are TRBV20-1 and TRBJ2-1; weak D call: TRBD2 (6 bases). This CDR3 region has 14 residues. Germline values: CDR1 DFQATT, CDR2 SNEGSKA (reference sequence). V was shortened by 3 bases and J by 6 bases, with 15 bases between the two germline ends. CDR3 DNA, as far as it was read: TGCAGTGCTAGTACCGGGACTCCGCGCAATGAG. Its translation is CSASTGTPRNE. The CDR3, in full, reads CSASTGTPRNEQFF.

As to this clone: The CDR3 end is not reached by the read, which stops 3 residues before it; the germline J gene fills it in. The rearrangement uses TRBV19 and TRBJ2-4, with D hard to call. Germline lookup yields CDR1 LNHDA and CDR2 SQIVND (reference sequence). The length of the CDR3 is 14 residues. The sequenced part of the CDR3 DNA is TGTGCCAGTAGTATTGATGGGTTTGGGCTTGGT. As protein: CASSIDGFGLG. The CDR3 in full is CASSIDGFGLGQYF.

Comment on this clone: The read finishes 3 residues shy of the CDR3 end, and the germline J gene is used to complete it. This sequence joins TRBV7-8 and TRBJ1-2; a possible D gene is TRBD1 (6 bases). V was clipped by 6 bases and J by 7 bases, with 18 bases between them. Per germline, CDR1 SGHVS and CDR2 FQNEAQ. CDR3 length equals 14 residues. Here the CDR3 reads CASSSRGGYSGYTF. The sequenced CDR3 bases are TGTGCCAGCAGTTCTAGAGGGGGATACTCTGGC.

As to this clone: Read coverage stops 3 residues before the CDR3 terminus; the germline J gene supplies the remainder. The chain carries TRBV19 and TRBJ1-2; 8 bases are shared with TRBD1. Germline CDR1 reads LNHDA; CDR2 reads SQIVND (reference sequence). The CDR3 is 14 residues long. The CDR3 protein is CASTRQGLWSDYTF. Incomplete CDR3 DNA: TGTGCCAGTACGAGACAGGGGCTTTGGAGTGAC.

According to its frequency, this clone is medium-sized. Incomplete CDR3 DNA: TGCGCCAGCAGCACACAGGGGGCCCAGAATGGC. It is translated as CASSTQGAQNG. The whole CDR3 protein reads CASSTQGAQNGYTF. The rearrangement links TRBV5-1 to TRBJ1-2; 9 nucleotides agree with TRBD1. The CDR3 extends 3 residues past the end of the read, so its final part is completed from the germline J gene. V gave up 4 bases and J gave up 6 bases; unmatched junction bases: 7. The CDR3 is made up of 14 amino acids. Germline V gives CDR1 SGHRS, CDR2 YFSETQ.

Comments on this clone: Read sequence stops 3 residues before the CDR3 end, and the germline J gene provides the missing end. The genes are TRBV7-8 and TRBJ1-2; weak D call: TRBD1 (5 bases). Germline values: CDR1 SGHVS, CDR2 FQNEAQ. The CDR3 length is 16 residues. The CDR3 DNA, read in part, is TGTGCCAGCAGCTTAGATGGGACTAGCGGGAGTCGTGAC. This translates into CASSLDGTSGSRD. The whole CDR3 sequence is CASSLDGTSGSRDYTF.

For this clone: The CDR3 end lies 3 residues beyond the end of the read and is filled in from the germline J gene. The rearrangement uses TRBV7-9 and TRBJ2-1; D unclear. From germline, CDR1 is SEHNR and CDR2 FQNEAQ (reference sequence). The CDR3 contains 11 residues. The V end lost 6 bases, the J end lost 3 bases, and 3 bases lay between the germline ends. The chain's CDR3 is CASRYYNEQFF. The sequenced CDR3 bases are TGTGCCAGCAGATACTACAATGAG. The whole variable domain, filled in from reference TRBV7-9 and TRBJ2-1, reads DTGVSQNPRHKITKRGQNVTFRCDPISEHNRLYWYRQTLGQGPEFLTYFQNEAQLEKSRLLSDRFSAERPKGSFSTLEIQRTEQGDSAMYLCASRYYNEQFFGPGTRLTVL.

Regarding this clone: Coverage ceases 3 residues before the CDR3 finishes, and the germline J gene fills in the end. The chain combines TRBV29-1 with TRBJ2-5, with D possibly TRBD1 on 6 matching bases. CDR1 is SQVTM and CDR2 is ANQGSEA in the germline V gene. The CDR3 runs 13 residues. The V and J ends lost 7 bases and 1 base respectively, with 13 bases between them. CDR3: CSGSTGSQETQYF. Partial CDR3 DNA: TGCAGCGGATCCACAGGGTCCCAAGAGACC.

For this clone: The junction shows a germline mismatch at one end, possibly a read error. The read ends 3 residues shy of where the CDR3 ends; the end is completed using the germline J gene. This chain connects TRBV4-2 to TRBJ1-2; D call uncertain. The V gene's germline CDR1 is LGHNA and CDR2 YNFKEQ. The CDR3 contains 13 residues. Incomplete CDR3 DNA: TGCGCCAGCAGCCTCCAAACTAGCTATGGC. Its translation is CASSLQTSYG. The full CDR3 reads CASSLQTSYGYTF.

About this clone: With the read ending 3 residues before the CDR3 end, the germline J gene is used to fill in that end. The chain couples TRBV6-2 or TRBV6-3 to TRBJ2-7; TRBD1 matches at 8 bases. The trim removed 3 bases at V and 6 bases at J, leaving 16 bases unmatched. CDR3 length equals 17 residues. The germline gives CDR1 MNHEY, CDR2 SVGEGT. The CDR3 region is CASSYLGGLAGGTEQYF. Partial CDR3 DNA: TGTGCCAGCAGTTATTTGGGTGGGCTGGCAGGGGGCACCGAG.

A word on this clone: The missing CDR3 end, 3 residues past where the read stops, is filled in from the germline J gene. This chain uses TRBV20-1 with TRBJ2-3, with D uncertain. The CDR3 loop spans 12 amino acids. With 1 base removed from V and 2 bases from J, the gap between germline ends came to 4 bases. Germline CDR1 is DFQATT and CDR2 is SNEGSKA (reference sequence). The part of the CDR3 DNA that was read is TGCAGTGCTAGAGGGCTCACAGATACG. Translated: CSARGLTDT. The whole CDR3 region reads CSARGLTDTQYF.

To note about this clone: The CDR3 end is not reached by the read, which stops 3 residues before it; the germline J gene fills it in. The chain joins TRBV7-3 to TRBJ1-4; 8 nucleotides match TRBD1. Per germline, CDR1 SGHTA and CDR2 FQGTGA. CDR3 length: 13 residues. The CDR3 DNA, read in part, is TGTGCCAGCAGCATGGACAGGGACTCACCA. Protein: CASSMDRDSP. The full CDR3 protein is CASSMDRDSPLFF. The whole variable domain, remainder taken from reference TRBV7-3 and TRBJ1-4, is GAGVSQTPSNKVTEKGKYVELRCDPISGHTALYWYRQSLGQGPEFLIYFQGTGAADDSGLPNDRFFAVRPEGSVSTLKIQRTERGDSAVYLCASSMDRDSPLFFGSGTQLSVL.

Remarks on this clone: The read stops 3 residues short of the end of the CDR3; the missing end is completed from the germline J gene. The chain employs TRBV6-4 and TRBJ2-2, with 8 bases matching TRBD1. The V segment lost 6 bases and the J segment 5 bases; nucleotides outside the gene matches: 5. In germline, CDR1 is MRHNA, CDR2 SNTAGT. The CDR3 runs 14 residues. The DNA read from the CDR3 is TGTGCCAGCAGCCTGACAGGGGTAACCGGGGAG. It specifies CASSLTGVTGE. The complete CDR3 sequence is CASSLTGVTGELFF.

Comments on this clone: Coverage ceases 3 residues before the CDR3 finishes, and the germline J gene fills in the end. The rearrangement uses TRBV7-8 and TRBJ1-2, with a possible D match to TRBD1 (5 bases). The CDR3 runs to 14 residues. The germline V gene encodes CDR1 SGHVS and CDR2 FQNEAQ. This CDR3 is CASSLEGSSYDYTF. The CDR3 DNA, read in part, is TGTGCCAGCAGCTTAGAGGGGAGCTCCTACGAC.

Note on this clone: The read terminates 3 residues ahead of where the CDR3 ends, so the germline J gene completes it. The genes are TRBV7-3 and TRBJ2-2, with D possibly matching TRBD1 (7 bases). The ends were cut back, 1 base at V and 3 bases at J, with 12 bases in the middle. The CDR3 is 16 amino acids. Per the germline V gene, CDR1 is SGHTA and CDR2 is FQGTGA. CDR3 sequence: CASSLRRGPHTGELFF. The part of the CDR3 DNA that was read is TGTGCCAGCAGCTTAAGGAGGGGGCCCCACACCGGGGAG.